This T cell receptor beta chain originates from a study of vaccination and CD4 T cells after COVID-19. About the research overall: Several convalescent patients had mild and one had severe PCR-confirmed SARS-CoV-2 disease. Investigators drew the post-COVID samples a median around 98 days after diagnosis, with a range of 35 to 161.

Treatment: roughly 10-day PBMC culture with coronavirus spike peptide pools or control peptides (ViraFEST assay). From the roughly 11-day cultures, CD4+ T cells were isolated by negative selection. In this sample, this clonotype turned up once. The antigen is not known. V shed 7 bases, J shed 1 base, and the junction held 6 bases outside the gene matches. Germline assignment: CDR1 MNHNS and CDR2 SASEGT. There are 14 residues in the CDR3. Sequencing of cultured CD4+ T cell DNA used the Oncomine TCR Beta short-read assay. TCRdb recomputed calls from the PCR reads with MiXCR, one row per CDR3 protein. This repertoire shows some 20,000 distinct CDR3 sequences, around 66% found once; its top ten account for about 8.3%.

This chain links TRBV6-1 with TRBJ1-1; 7 positions agree with TRBD1. This TCR was sampled from a human donor who had recovered from COVID-19. The material sequenced was CD4+ T cells from blood, cultured in vitro. CDR3 loop: CASIPGTANTEAFF. In nucleotides, the CDR3 is TGTGCCAGCATCCCCGGGACAGCGAACACTGAAGCTTTCTTT.